This T cell receptor (beta chain) emerged from a study of OX40 agonist ivuxolimab in advanced cancers. The assay was immunoSEQ multiplex PCR, and TCRdb's table has in-frame clones only and misses some. The table lists around 50,000 clones, approximately 90% of them singletons. Drawing of blood for sampling happened at baseline, at cycle 4 day 1, and at cycle 7 day 1. This receptor was obtained from an adult with an advanced solid tumor such as melanoma, head and neck, liver or kidney cancer. The sample in question was CD4+ or CD8+ T cells sorted from blood, obtained in a trial of the OX40 agonist ivuxolimab.

The CDR3 bases are TGCGCCAGCAGCGATGGAGTTGGGCTTGGGCAGCCCCAGCATTTT. Its translation: CASSDGVGLGQPQHF. The chain uses TRBV5-1 and TRBJ1-5; D is unresolved. The CDR3 covers 15 residues. V was trimmed by 4 bases and J by 7 bases, leaving 18 bases between them. Germline V lookup: CDR1 SGHRS, CDR2 YFSETQ.